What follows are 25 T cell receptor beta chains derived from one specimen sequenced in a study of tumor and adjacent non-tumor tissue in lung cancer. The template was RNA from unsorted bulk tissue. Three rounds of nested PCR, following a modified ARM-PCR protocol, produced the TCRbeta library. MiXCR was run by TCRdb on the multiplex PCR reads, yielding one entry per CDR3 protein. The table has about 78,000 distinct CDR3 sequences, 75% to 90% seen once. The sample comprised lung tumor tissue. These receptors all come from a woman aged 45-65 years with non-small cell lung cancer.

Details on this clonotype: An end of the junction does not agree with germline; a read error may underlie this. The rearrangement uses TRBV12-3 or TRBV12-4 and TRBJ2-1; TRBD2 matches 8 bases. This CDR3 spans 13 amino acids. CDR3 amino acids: CANRRGDPYEQFF. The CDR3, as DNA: TGCGCCAACAGGCGGGGGGACCCCTACGAGCAGTTCTTC.

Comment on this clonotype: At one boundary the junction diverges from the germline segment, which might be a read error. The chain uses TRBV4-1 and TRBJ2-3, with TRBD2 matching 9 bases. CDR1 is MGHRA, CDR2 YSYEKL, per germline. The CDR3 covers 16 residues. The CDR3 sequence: CATSHSISGSSDTQYF. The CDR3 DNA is TGCGCCACCAGCCATTCCATTAGCGGGAGCTCAGATACGCAGTATTTT.

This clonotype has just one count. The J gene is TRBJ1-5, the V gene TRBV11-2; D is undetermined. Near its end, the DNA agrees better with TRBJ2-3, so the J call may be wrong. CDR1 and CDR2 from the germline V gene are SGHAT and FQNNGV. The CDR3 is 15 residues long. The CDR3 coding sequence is TGTGCCAGCAGCTTAGTGGGCCGAGGCAATCAGTCCCAGTATTTT. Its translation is CASSLVGRGNQSQYF.

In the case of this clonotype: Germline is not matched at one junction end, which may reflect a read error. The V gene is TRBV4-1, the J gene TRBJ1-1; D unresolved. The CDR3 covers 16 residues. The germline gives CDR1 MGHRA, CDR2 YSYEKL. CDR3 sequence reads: CASSQDRYGANTESFF. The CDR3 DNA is TGCGCCAGCAGCCAAGATCGTTACGGCGCGAACACTGAATCTTTCTTT.

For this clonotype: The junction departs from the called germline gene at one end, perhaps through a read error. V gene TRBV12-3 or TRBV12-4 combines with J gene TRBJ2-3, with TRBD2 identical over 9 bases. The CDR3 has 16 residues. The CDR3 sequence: CAGSLGLAGRGDTQYF. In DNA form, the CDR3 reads TGTGCCGGCAGTTTGGGACTAGCAGGCCGAGGGGATACGCAGTATTTT.

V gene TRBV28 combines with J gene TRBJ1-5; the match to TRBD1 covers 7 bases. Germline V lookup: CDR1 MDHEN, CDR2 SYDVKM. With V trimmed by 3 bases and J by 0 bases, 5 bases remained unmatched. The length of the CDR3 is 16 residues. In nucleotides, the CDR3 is TGTGCCAGCAGTTTCGCCGGGACAGATAGCAATCAGCCCCAGCATTTT. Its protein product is CASSFAGTDSNQPQHF.

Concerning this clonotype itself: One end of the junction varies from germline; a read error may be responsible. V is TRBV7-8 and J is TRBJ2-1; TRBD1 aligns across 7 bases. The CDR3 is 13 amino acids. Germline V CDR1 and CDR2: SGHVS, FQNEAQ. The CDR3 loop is CASSRGQEGEQLF. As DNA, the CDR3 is TGTGCCAGCAGCAGAGGACAGGAAGGTGAGCAGTTATTC.

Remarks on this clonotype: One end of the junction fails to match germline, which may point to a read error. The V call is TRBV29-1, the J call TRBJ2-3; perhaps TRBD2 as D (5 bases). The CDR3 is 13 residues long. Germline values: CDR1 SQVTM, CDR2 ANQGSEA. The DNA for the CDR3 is TGCAGTGTTGTGAGGGCTCTCACAGATACGCAGTATTTT. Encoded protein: CSVVRALTDTQYF.

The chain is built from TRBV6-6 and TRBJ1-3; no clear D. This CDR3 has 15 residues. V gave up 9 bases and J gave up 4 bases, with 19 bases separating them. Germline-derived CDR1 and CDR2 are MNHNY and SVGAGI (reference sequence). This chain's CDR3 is CASSGNSGQGNTIYF. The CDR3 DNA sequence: TGTGCCAGTAGCGGTAACAGTGGTCAAGGAAACACCATATATTTT.

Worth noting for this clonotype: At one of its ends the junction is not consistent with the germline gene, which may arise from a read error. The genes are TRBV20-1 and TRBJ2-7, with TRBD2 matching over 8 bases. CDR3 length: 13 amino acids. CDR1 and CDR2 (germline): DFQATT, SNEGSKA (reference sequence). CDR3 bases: TGTAGTGCTAGCCGCGACGGGGGGGGGAAGCAGTACTTC. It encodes CSASRDGGGKQYF.

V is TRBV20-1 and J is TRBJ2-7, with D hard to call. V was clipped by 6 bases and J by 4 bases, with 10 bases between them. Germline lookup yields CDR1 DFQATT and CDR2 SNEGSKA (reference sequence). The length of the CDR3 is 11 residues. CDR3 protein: CSALLPYEQYF. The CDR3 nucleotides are TGCAGTGCCCTCTTACCTTACGAGCAGTACTTC.

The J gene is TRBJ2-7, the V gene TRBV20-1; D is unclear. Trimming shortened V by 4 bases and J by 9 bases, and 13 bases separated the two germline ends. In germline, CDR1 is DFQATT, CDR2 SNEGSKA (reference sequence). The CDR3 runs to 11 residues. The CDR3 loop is CSAKTIGGQYF. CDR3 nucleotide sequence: TGCAGTGCTAAGACGATCGGCGGGCAGTACTTC.

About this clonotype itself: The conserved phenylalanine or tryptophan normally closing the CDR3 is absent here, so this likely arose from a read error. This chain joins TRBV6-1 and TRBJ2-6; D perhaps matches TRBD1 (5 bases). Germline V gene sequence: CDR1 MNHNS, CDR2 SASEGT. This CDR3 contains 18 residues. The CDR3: CANSEVAGAGSGANVLTL. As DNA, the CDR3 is TGTGCCAACAGTGAAGTAGCAGGAGCCGGGTCTGGGGCCAATGTCCTGACTCTC.

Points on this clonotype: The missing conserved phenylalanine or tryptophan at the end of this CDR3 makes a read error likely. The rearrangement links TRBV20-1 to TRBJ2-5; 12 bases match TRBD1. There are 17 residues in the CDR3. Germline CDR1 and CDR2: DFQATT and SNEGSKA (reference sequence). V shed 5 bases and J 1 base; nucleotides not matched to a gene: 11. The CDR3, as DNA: TGCAGTGCTGTACCGGGACAGGGGGCGCCCGCCCAAGAGACCCAGTACCTC. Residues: CSAVPGQGAPAQETQYL.

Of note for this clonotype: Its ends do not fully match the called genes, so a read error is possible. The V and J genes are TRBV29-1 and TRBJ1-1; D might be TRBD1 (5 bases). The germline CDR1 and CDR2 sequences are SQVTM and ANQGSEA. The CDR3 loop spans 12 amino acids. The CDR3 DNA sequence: TGCAGCGTAAAACATGTCGGGGCTGAAGCTTCCTTC. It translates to CSVKHVGAEASF.

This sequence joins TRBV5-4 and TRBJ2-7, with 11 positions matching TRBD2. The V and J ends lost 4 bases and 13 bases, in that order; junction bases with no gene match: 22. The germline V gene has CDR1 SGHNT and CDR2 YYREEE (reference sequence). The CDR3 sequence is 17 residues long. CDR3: CASSPGLAEVQRGDQYF. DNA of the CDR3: TGTGCCAGCAGCCCGGGACTAGCGGAAGTCCAAAGAGGCGACCAATACTTC.

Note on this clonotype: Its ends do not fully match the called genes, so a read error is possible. The CDR3 sequence: CSDRDQSYGYGQYF. Here the CDR3 DNA reads TGCAGTGATAGAGATCAGAGCTACGGGTACGGGCAGTACTTC. The rearrangement joins TRBV20-1 to TRBJ2-7; D is unclear. The germline gives CDR1 DFQATT, CDR2 SNEGSKA (reference sequence). The CDR3 consists of 14 residues.

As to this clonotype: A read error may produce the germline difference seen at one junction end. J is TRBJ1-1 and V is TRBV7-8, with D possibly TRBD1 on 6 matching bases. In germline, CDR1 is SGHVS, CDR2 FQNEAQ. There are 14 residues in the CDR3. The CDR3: CVSSVGGRNTESFF. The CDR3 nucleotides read TGTGTCAGCAGCGTTGGGGGGCGGAACACTGAATCTTTCTTT.

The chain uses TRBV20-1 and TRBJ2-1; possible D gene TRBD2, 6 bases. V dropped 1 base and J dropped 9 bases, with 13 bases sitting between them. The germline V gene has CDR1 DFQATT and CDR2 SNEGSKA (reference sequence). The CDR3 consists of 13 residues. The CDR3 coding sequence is TGCAGTGCTAGAGCCCAGGCGGGAACTGAGCAGTTCTTC. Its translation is CSARAQAGTEQFF.

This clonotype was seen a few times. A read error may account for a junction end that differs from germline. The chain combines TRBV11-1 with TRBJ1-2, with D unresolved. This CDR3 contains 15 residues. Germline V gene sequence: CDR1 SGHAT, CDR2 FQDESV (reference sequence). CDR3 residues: CANSSERASNYGYIF. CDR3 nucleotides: TGTGCCAACAGCTCGGAGCGGGCCTCTAACTATGGCTACATCTTC.

The CDR3 reads CASNHSAGEKLFF. The CDR3 region has the DNA TGTGCCAGCAACCACAGCGCGGGTGAAAAACTGTTTTTT. The chain is built from TRBV14 and TRBJ1-4; no definite D call. This CDR3 is 13 amino acids long. The germline gives CDR1 SGHDN, CDR2 FVKESK. Trimming took 7 bases from V and 7 from J, leaving 13 bases between them. The variable domain in full, with the rest retrieved from reference TRBV14 and TRBJ1-4, is EAGVTQFPSHSVIEKGQTVTLRCDPISGHDNLYWYRRVMGKEIKFLLHFVKESKQDESGMPNNRFLAERTGGTYSTLKVQPAELEDSGVYFCASNHSAGEKLFFGSGTQLSVL.

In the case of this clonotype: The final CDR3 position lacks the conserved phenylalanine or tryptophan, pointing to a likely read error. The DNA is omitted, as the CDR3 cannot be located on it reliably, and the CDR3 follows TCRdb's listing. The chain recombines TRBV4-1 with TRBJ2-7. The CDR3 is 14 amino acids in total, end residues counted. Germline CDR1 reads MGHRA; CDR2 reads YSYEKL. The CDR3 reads CASSQASSSCEQYI.

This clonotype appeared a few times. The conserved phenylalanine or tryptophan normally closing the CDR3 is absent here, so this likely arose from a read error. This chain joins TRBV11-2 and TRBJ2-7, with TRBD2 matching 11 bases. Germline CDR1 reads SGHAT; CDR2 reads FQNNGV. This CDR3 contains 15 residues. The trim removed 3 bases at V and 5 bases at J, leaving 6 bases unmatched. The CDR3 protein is CASSFGLAGYDEQYY. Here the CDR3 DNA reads TGTGCCAGCAGCTTTGGACTAGCGGGTTATGACGAGCAGTACTAC.

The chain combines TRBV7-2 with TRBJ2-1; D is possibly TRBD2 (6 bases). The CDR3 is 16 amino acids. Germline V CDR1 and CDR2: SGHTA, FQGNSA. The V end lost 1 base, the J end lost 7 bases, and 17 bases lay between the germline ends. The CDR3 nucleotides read TGTGCCAGCAGCTTAGTTCCCCTAGCGAGAGTGAATGAGCAGTTCTTC. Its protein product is CASSLVPLARVNEQFF.

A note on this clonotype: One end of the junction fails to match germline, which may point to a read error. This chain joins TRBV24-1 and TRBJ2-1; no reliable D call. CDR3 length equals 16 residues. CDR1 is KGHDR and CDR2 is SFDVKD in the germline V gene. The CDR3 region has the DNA TGTGCCACCAGTAATGCCAGCAGCAGATCTTACAAAGAGCAGTTCTTC. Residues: CATSNASSRSYKEQFF.